This T cell receptor (beta chain) was observed in a study of T cell repertoires in aging, cancer and after chemotherapy (dated by TCRdb to between 2018 and 2021). With regard to the full study: Six donor age groups were covered, ranging from 30 or younger up to 70 or older, and each group contained at least three individuals. The complete dataset included some 9 million TCR reads. In the hematological group, the paired samples taken before and after chemotherapy came from chronic lymphocytic leukemia patients given fludarabine- or bendamustine-based regimens. To look at immunoaging and at how T cells reconstitute after chemotherapy, the study profiled TCR beta repertoires in peripheral blood from both healthy donors and cancer patients. Alongside 95 to 100 healthy donors serving as a reference group, the cohort included approximately 220 cancer patients, of whom about 93 had hematological cancers and 110 to 140 had solid cancers.

Instead of sorted cells or RNA, genomic DNA extracted from peripheral blood served as the source for amplifying TCR beta rearrangements. V is reduced by 0 bases and J by 2 bases, leaving a spacing of 7 bases between them. CDR1 and CDR2 are drawn from the germline V gene: KGHSH, LQKENI. Inclusive of the bounding cysteine and phenylalanine, the CDR3 is 14 residues long. Only the CDR3 portion is preserved as DNA: 42 bases, with reading frame beginning at the first base. Findings and caveats that apply to the study as a whole: In both cancer cohorts, the median generation probability rose over the chemotherapy interval, which suggests that the repertoire was reconstituted through rebound thymic output. Hematological cancer patients had lymphoid organ infiltration, which may itself impair thymic emigration or peripheral T cell expansion. According to the authors, the repertoire data do not permit conclusions about immunological memory after chemotherapy. Significantly lower blood TCR diversity and higher clonality were observed in untreated patients with hematological or solid cancers than in age-matched healthy donors. Declining TCR diversity with age in healthy donors was mainly explained by loss of richness; in cancer patients, loss of evenness also contributed.

This clonotype came up a few times. Its antigen specificity is not known. No base quality values were provided; no much bigger clone lies one nucleotide off. Rearranged TRB sequences spanning V, D and J segments were amplified in a multiplex touch-down PCR with a mixed TRB-A/B primer pool. Two consecutive PCR reactions with Phusion HS II polymerase added Illumina adapters and sample indices to the amplicons. Amplicons were gel-purified using the NucleoSpin Gel and PCR Clean-up kit and were subsequently checked with Qubit and an Agilent 2100 Bioanalyzer. Libraries were sequenced on an Illumina MiSeq using 600-cycle, single-indexed, paired-end runs. Concerning the study's data processing: MiXCR versions 2.12 and 3.0.5 were used to process the TRB sequences. Each unique CDR3 nucleotide sequence was treated as one clone, and only productive sequences with two or more reads were kept. The repertoire metrics were Shannon diversity, evenness, clonality (defined as one minus evenness), and alpha-parameterized diversity profiles covering alpha 0 to 5. Generation probabilities of clones in paired pre- and post-chemotherapy samples were computed with the IGoR algorithm. Using fastp trimming at Q25 and MiXCR clonotype assembly, TCRdb reanalyzed the public sequencing data and kept in-frame beta chains. Records with the same CDR3 protein are collapsed into one entry carrying the most frequent genes and DNA. TCRdb, rather than the study authors, made the V and J calls. Counted in this sample were about 5,000 distinct CDR3 sequences; over 20% of them appeared once. Of the sample, about 16% is held by the ten largest clones.

The chain is made from TRBV18 and TRBJ1-2; possibly the D gene is TRBD1, per 5 matching bases. Sequenced input: blood. The receptor was isolated from a human donor with a blood cancer. In nucleotides, the sequence is TGTGCCAGCTCACCACCTGGGGGGAACTATGGCTACACCTTC. It encodes CASSPPGGNYGYTF.